Each of the 19 T cell receptor beta chains below was sequenced from the same sample in a study of blood T cells in healthy people across ages. A second PCR, run for about 6 to 12 cycles, used a sample-barcoded 5' primer plus a J-beta primer mix. Via MiXCR, TCRdb re-called the 5' RACE reads, giving one row per CDR3 protein. The sample has approximately 1.5 million distinct CDR3 sequences, around 35% seen once. The sample was blood. The source is a young woman in good health.

The V gene is TRBV27, the J gene TRBJ2-1, with 10 nucleotides matching TRBD1. CDR3 size: 16 residues. With V trimmed by 4 bases and J by 7 bases, 10 bases remained unmatched. The germline CDR1 and CDR2 sequences are MNHEY and SMNVEV (reference sequence). The CDR3 region is CASSSLRTGGKNEQFF. Here the CDR3 DNA reads TGTGCCAGCAGTTCTCTACGGACAGGGGGGAAGAATGAGCAGTTCTTC.

This clonotype appeared many times. The rearrangement links TRBV7-3 to TRBJ2-3; D possibly matches TRBD1 or TRBD2 (6 bases each). Germline lookup yields CDR1 SGHTA and CDR2 FQGTGA. V was clipped by 5 bases and J by 4 bases, with 28 bases between them. This CDR3 comprises 19 residues. The CDR3 bases are TGTGCCAGCAGCCCCCATAGTGCCGGGGGCAGGGACGTCCCAGATACGCAGTATTTT. Amino acids: CASSPHSAGGRDVPDTQYF.

The chain has TRBV5-1 and TRBJ2-5; 12 bases map to TRBD2. The CDR3 length is 17 residues. After removal of 0 bases from V and 2 bases from J, the junction contained 5 bases not matched to a gene. Per germline, CDR1 SGHRS and CDR2 YFSETQ. The CDR3 reads CASSLEGLAGLQETQYF. The CDR3 region has the DNA TGCGCCAGCAGCTTGGAAGGACTAGCGGGGCTACAAGAGACCCAGTACTTC.

The chain links TRBV20-1 to TRBJ2-7; D is unclear. This CDR3 comprises 15 residues. Germline V gene data show CDR1 as DFQATT and CDR2 as SNEGSKA (reference sequence). V gave up 2 bases and J gave up 0 bases, with 14 bases separating them. The CDR3 spells CSARFSQVSSYEQYF. The DNA for the CDR3 is TGCAGTGCTAGATTTAGCCAGGTCAGCTCCTACGAGCAGTACTTC.

The rearrangement uses TRBV30 and TRBJ1-1; the D gene is possibly TRBD1 (5 bases). This CDR3 spans 14 amino acids. Germline V gives CDR1 GTSNPN, CDR2 SVGIG (reference sequence). Trimming took 2 bases from V and 5 from J, leaving 15 bases between them. The CDR3 DNA follows: TGTGCCTGGAGTCCGCCGGGGGTAAGGACTGAAGCTTTCTTT. Its protein is CAWSPPGVRTEAFF.

The table lists this clonotype with a few counts. This chain uses TRBV29-1 with TRBJ2-2; possible D gene TRBD1, 6 bases. The V end was cut by 4 bases, the J end by 5 bases, with 14 bases between. CDR1 and CDR2 from the germline V gene are SQVTM and ANQGSEA. The length of the CDR3 is 14 residues. The DNA for the CDR3 is TGCAGCGTTGTCCCCCGGACAGCAACCGGGGAGCTGTTTTTT. Translating it yields CSVVPRTATGELFF.

In its sample, this clonotype was seen a few times. The chain joins TRBV7-9 to TRBJ1-6, with TRBD1 as a possible D gene (5 bases). V lost 0 bases and J lost 11, with 14 bases in between. Germline V gene data show CDR1 as SEHNR and CDR2 as FQNEAQ (reference sequence). CDR3 size: 15 residues. The CDR3 sequence: CASSLALAGNPPLHF. DNA for the CDR3: TGTGCCAGCAGCTTAGCGCTTGCAGGGAATCCACCCCTCCACTTT.

The rearrangement uses TRBV28 and TRBJ2-1; D is ambiguous. This CDR3 is 12 amino acids long. V lost 2 bases, J lost 6 bases, and 5 bases lay in between. Germline CDR1 and CDR2: MDHEN and SYDVKM. DNA of the CDR3: TGTGCCAGCAGTTTAAGGTCCAATGAGCAGTTCTTC. It encodes CASSLRSNEQFF.

The V gene is TRBV20-1, the J gene TRBJ1-6; 7 bases fit TRBD1. V shed 5 bases and J 9 bases; nucleotides not matched to a gene: 7. Germline-derived CDR1 and CDR2 are DFQATT and SNEGSKA (reference sequence). This CDR3 region has 13 residues. This chain's CDR3 is CSARRDSSSPLHF. DNA for the CDR3: TGCAGTGCTCGACGGGACAGCTCTTCACCCCTCCACTTT.

This clonotype was picked up many times. This chain joins TRBV3-1 and TRBJ1-4, with 11 nucleotides matching TRBD1. The CDR3 loop spans 17 amino acids. Per germline, CDR1 LGHDT and CDR2 YNNKEL (reference sequence). J gave up 0 bases and V 4 bases, and 4 bases lay outside the gene matches. The DNA of the CDR3 is TGTGCCAGCAGCCCGGACAGGGGGCGCGCAACTAATGAAAAACTGTTTTTT. The encoded protein is CASSPDRGRATNEKLFF.

J is TRBJ2-2 and V is TRBV29-1; no reliable D call. CDR3 length equals 13 residues. The germline gives CDR1 SQVTM, CDR2 ANQGSEA. Trimming removed 6 bases at V and 2 bases at J, with 10 bases between. The CDR3, as DNA: TGCAGCGTGACAACTCTTAACACCGGGGAGCTGTTTTTT. Translated, it gives CSVTTLNTGELFF.

V is TRBV27 and J is TRBJ1-1; D perhaps matches TRBD1 (5 bases). The germline V gene has CDR1 MNHEY and CDR2 SMNVEV (reference sequence). The CDR3 has 15 residues. V was clipped by 3 bases and J by 1 base, with 12 bases between them. CDR3 in amino acids: CASSFRESGNTEAFF. CDR3 sequence (DNA): TGTGCCAGCAGTTTCAGGGAGTCGGGGAACACTGAAGCTTTCTTT.

V gene TRBV3-1 combines with J gene TRBJ2-7; a weak D match, TRBD1 (5 bases). Germline lookup yields CDR1 LGHDT and CDR2 YNNKEL (reference sequence). This CDR3 region has 17 residues. Between the trimmed V and J ends, which lost 1 base and 2 bases, there was a span of 18 bases. CDR3 in DNA: TGTGCCAGCAGCCAAGCATACCCCACCAGGGCGGCCTACGAGCAGTACTTC. This sequence encodes CASSQAYPTRAAYEQYF.

A word on this clonotype: Germline and junction disagree at one end, which may indicate a read error. This chain uses TRBV4-2 with TRBJ2-5; D is possibly TRBD1 (5 bases). Per the germline V gene, CDR1 is LGHNA and CDR2 is YNFKEQ. The CDR3 runs 13 residues. DNA for the CDR3: TGTGCCAGCAACCAAGACAGACAAGAGACCCAGTACTTC. Translation gives CASNQDRQETQYF.

The sample holds a few counts of this clonotype. This rearrangement joins TRBV7-3 to TRBJ2-7, with D possibly called TRBD1 or TRBD2 (5 bases each). This CDR3 has 14 amino acids. Trimming took 5 bases from V and 5 from J, leaving 16 bases between them. From germline, CDR1 is SGHTA and CDR2 FQGTGA. CDR3 region: CASSPTLGANEQYF. The CDR3, as DNA: TGTGCCAGCAGCCCCACACTAGGGGCCAACGAGCAGTACTTC. The full variable domain, its missing parts supplied by reference TRBV7-3 and TRBJ2-7, is GAGVSQTPSNKVTEKGKYVELRCDPISGHTALYWYRQSLGQGPEFLIYFQGTGAADDSGLPNDRFFAVRPEGSVSTLKIQRTERGDSAVYLCASSPTLGANEQYFGPGTRLTVT.

This clonotype was counted at least ten times. The genes are TRBV27 and TRBJ1-2; D is uncertain. This CDR3 has 13 amino acids. Germline CDR1 and CDR2: MNHEY and SMNVEV (reference sequence). V lost 3 bases and J lost 0, with 5 bases in between. The CDR3 DNA is TGTGCCAGCAGTTTGGGCACTAACTATGGCTACACCTTC. Translated, it gives CASSLGTNYGYTF.

This chain joins TRBV5-1 and TRBJ1-5; D is possibly TRBD1 (5 bases). CDR3 length: 15 residues. Germline assignment: CDR1 SGHRS and CDR2 YFSETQ. V lost 4 bases to trimming and J lost 7 bases, with 18 bases between them. CDR3 region: CASSPGHPQGQPQHF. The DNA of the CDR3 is TGCGCCAGCAGCCCCGGACATCCTCAAGGCCAGCCCCAGCATTTT.

This clonotype was seen at least ten times. The chain uses TRBV27 and TRBJ2-7; D may be TRBD2 (6 bases). Germline-derived CDR1 and CDR2 are MNHEY and SMNVEV (reference sequence). The ends were cut back, 5 bases at V and 3 bases at J, with 14 bases in the middle. This CDR3 has 14 amino acids. CDR3 sequence (DNA): TGTGCCAGCAGTGCTCGGGCGGGGAGCTACGAGCAGTACTTC. Translation gives CASSARAGSYEQYF.

This clonotype has a handful of counts. The chain is built from TRBV20-1 and TRBJ1-2, with 7 nucleotides matching TRBD1. The J segment lost 0 bases and the V segment lost 2 bases, leaving 6 bases of the junction unmatched. The CDR3 is 15 amino acids. The germline V gene encodes CDR1 DFQATT and CDR2 SNEGSKA (reference sequence). The CDR3 region has the DNA TGCAGTGCTAGACTTCCGGGACAGCCTAACTATGGCTACACCTTC. This sequence encodes CSARLPGQPNYGYTF.